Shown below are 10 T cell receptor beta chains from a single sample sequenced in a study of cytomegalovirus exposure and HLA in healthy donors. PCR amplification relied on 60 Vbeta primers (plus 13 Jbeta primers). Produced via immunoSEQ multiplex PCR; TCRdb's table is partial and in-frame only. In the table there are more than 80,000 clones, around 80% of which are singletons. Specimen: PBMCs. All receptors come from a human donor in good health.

The CDR3 nucleotides read TGTGCCAGCAGCCTGGACTTCTACGAGCAGTACTTC. Amino acid sequence: CASSLDFYEQYF. This sequence joins TRBV7-2 and TRBJ2-7; D is possibly TRBD2 (5 bases). Trimming left V 5 bases short and J 3 bases short, with 8 bases between. The CDR3 runs to 12 residues. CDR1 and CDR2 from the germline V gene are SGHTA and FQGNSA. Looking up the rest from reference TRBV7-2 and TRBJ2-7 gives the full variable domain: GAGVSQSPSNKVTEKGKDVELRCDPISGHTALYWYRQSLGQGLEFLIYFQGNSAPDKSGLPSDRFSAERTGGSVSTLTIQRTQQEDSAVYLCASSLDFYEQYFGPGTRLTVT.

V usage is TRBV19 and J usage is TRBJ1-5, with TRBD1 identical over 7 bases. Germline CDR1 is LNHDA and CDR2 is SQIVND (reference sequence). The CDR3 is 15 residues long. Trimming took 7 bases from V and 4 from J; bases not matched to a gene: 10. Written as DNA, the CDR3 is TGTGCCAGTACCGTCACAGGGGCAAATAATCAGCCCCAGCATTTT. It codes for CASTVTGANNQPQHF.

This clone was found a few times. CDR3 DNA: TGTGCCAGCACAGTAGACAGGGGGACTGAAGCTTTCTTT. It specifies CASTVDRGTEAFF. This sequence joins TRBV6-1 and TRBJ1-1, with TRBD1 matching over 9 bases. CDR3 length equals 13 residues. Trimming cost V 7 bases and J 5 bases; bases outside gene matches: 5. Germline values: CDR1 MNHNS, CDR2 SASEGT.

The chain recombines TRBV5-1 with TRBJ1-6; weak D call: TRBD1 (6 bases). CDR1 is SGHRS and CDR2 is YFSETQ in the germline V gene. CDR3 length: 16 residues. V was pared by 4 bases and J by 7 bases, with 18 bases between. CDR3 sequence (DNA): TGCGCCAGCAGCCCGGGAGGACAGCGACGCAATTCACCCCTCCACTTT. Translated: CASSPGGQRRNSPLHF. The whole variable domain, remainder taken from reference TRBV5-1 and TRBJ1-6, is KAGVTQTPRYLIKTRGQQVTLSCSPISGHRSVSWYQQTPGQGLQFLFEYFSETQRNKGNFPGRFSGRQFSNSRSEMNVSTLELGDSALYLCASSPGGQRRNSPLHFGNGTRLTVT.

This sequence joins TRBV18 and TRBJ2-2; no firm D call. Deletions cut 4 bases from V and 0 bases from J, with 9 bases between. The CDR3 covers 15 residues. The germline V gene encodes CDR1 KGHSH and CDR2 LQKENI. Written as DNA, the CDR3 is TGTGCCAGCTCACAGAGCACCACGAACACCGGGGAGCTGTTTTTT. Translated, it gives CASSQSTTNTGELFF.

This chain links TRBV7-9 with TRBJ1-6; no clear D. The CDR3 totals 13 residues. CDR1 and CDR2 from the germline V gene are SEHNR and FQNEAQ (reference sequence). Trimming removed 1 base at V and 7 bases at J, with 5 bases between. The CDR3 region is CASSLVQNSPLHF. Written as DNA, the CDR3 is TGTGCCAGCAGCTTAGTCCAGAATTCACCCCTCCACTTT.

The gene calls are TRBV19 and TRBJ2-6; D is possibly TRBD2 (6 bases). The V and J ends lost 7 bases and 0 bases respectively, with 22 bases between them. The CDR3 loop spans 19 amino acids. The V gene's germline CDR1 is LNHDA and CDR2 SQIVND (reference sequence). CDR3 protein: CASTQEGRAGSSGANVLTF. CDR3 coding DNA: TGTGCCAGTACTCAGGAGGGCAGGGCCGGGTCCTCTGGGGCCAACGTCCTGACTTTC.

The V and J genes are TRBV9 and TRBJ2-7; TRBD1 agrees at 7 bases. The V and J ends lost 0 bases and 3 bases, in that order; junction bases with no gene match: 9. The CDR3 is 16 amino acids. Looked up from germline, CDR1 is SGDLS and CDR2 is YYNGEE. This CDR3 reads CASSVAWTGDLYEQYF. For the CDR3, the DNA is TGTGCCAGCAGCGTAGCTTGGACAGGTGATCTCTACGAGCAGTACTTC. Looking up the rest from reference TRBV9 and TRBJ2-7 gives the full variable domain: DSGVTQTPKHLITATGQRVTLRCSPRSGDLSVYWYQQSLDQGLQFLIQYYNGEERAKGNILERFSAQQFPDLHSELNLSSLELGDSALYFCASSVAWTGDLYEQYFGPGTRLTVT.

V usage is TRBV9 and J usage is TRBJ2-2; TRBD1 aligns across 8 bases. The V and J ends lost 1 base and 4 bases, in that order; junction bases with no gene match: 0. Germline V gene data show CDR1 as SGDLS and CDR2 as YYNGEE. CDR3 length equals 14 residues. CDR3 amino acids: CASSVTGGTGELFF. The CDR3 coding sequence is TGTGCCAGCAGCGTAACAGGGGGCACCGGGGAGCTGTTTTTT.

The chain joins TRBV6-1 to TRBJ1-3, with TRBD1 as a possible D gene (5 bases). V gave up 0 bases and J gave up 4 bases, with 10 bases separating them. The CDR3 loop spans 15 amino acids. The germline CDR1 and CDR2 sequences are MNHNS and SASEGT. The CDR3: CASSEATRVGNTIYF. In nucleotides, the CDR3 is TGTGCCAGCAGTGAAGCTACCAGGGTGGGAAACACCATATATTTT.